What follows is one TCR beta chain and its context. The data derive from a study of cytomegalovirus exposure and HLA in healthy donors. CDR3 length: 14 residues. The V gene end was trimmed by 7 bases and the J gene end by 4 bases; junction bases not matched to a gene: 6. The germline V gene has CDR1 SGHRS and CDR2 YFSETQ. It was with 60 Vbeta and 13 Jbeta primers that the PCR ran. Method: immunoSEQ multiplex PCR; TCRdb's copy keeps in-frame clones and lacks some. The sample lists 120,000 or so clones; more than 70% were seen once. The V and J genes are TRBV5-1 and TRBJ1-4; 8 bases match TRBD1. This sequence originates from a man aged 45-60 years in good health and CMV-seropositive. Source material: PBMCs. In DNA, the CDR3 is TGCGCCAGCTCCTCCAGGGGGCTTAATGAAAAACTGTTTTTT. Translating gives CASSSRGLNEKLFF.